Listed below are T cell receptor beta chains from one sample, sequenced in a study of siplizumab effects on memory and regulatory T cells. Produced via immunoSEQ multiplex PCR; TCRdb's table is partial and in-frame only. This sample has about 63,000 clones, with less than 85% found just once. Sequencing was performed on memory CD4+ T cells sorted from blood. The receptors here all came from a human donor in good health. Both conserved end residues are part of each CDR3. A D gene is named only where the DNA matches it firmly. The size of a clone is reported for some rows only, either as once, few or many, or as a class for expanded clones.

v_call	clone_size	j_call	d_call	cdr3_aa	cdr3_nt
TRBV5-1	-	TRBJ2-5	-	CASSLFGTQETQYF	TGCGCCAGCAGCTTGTTCGGGACTCAAGAGACCCAGTACTTC
TRBV6-9	-	TRBJ2-7	TRBD1	CASHQIQGAHEQYF	TGTGCCAGCCATCAAATACAGGGGGCCCACGAGCAGTACTTC
TRBV5-8	-	TRBJ1-1	TRBD1	CASSPRTGMNTEAFF	TGTGCCAGCAGCCCACGGACAGGGATGAACACTGAAGCTTTCTTT
TRBV5-4	-	TRBJ2-7	-	CASSFYSGQSAEQYF	TGTGCCAGCAGCTTCTACTCTGGACAGTCTGCCGAGCAGTACTTC
TRBV19	-	TRBJ2-2	-	CASRTQTGELFF	TGTGCCAGTCGGACACAGACCGGGGAGCTGTTTTTT
TRBV5-1	-	TRBJ2-2	-	CASSFLGDTGELFF	TGCGCCAGCAGCTTCCTCGGTGACACCGGGGAGCTGTTTTTT
TRBV2	-	TRBJ1-5	-	CASSGNNQPQHF	TGTGCCAGCAGTGGGAATAATCAGCCCCAGCATTTT
TRBV9	-	TRBJ2-3	-	CASSVNPAGSSADTQYF	TGTGCCAGCAGCGTAAACCCCGCGGGGAGCTCCGCAGATACGCAGTATTTT
TRBV18	-	TRBJ2-5	TRBD1	CASSPWLGGEETQYF	TGTGCCAGCTCACCATGGTTAGGGGGCGAAGAGACCCAGTACTTC
TRBV7-8	-	TRBJ2-5	-	CASSLGQETQYF	TGTGCCAGCAGCTTAGGACAAGAGACCCAGTACTTC
TRBV30	few	TRBJ1-3	-	CAWKPAGGNTIYF	TGTGCCTGGAAGCCGGCAGGGGGAAACACCATATATTTT
TRBV7-9	once	TRBJ2-1	-	CASSSLGGNEQFF	TGTGCCAGCAGCTCCCTTGGGGGCAATGAGCAGTTCTTC
TRBV27	once	TRBJ2-7	-	CASSVPGRYEQYF	TGTGCCAGCAGTGTCCCGGGACGGTACGAGCAGTACTTC
TRBV6-5	-	TRBJ2-1	TRBD1	CASSYPGTGVKFF	TGTGCCAGCAGTTACCCCGGGACAGGGGTGAAGTTCTTC
TRBV4-2	-	TRBJ1-2	TRBD1	CASSLQTGEIHGYTF	TGTGCCAGCAGCCTCCAGACAGGGGAGATCCATGGCTACACCTTC
TRBV5-6	few	TRBJ2-7	-	CASSMTVTGPEQYF	TGTGCCAGCAGCATGACAGTCACAGGCCCCGAGCAGTACTTC
TRBV19	-	TRBJ2-3	-	CASSKTGVLRTDTQYF	TGTGCCAGTAGTAAGACGGGAGTATTAAGAACAGATACGCAGTATTTT
TRBV18	-	TRBJ1-1	-	CASSLDGMNTEAFF	TGTGCCAGCTCACTGGACGGAATGAACACTGAAGCTTTCTTT
TRBV5-1	-	TRBJ1-2	TRBD1	CASSLVLGQSYYGYTF	TGCGCCAGCAGCTTGGTATTGGGACAGAGTTACTATGGCTACACCTTC
TRBV6-1	-	TRBJ2-1	-	CASNEEQGRPYNEQFF	TGTGCCAGCAATGAAGAACAGGGACGGCCCTACAATGAGCAGTTCTTC
TRBV12-5	-	TRBJ1-6	-	CASGPGTRNSPLHF	TGTGCTAGTGGTCCCGGGACAAGGAATTCACCCCTCCACTTT
TRBV29-1	-	TRBJ2-5	TRBD2	CSARAGRVARETQYF	TGCAGCGCCCGGGCGGGGAGGGTGGCGCGAGAGACCCAGTACTTC
TRBV6-5	-	TRBJ1-2	-	CASSTTLNRGYTF	TGTGCCAGCAGCACTACACTAAACCGTGGCTACACCTTC
TRBV29-1	-	TRBJ2-5	-	CSVEGGRAKVETQYF	TGCAGCGTTGAAGGGGGCAGGGCCAAGGTAGAGACCCAGTACTTC
TRBV7-8	once	TRBJ1-2	-	CASSLVMGPNYGYTF	TGTGCCAGCAGCTTAGTGATGGGCCCTAACTATGGCTACACCTTC
TRBV2	-	TRBJ2-3	-	CASSYDLRVTDTQYF	TGTGCCAGCAGTTACGACTTGAGGGTCACAGATACGCAGTATTTT
TRBV19	-	TRBJ2-7	TRBD2	CASSDQSGSGEQYF	TGTGCCAGTAGTGATCAAAGCGGGAGCGGTGAGCAGTACTTC
TRBV5-4	once	TRBJ1-2	-	CASSLGGREANYGYTF	TGTGCCAGCAGCTTAGGAGGGAGGGAAGCTAACTATGGCTACACCTTC
TRBV2	-	TRBJ2-1	TRBD2	CARRTSGYSYNEQFF	TGTGCCAGGAGGACTAGCGGATACTCCTACAATGAGCAGTTCTTC
TRBV18	-	TRBJ2-7	TRBD1	CASSGGQGHYYEQYF	TGTGCCAGCTCCGGGGGACAGGGACACTACTACGAGCAGTACTTC
TRBV4-1	-	TRBJ2-7	TRBD1	CASSQAKGQGSYEQYF	TGCGCCAGCAGCCAAGCTAAGGGACAGGGGTCGTACGAGCAGTACTTC
TRBV7-2	-	TRBJ1-4	TRBD1	CASSLGNRGGEKLFF	TGTGCCAGCAGCTTAGGGAACAGGGGGGGAGAAAAACTGTTTTTT
TRBV18	-	TRBJ1-4	-	CASSLGAGEKLFF	TGTGCCAGCTCACTTGGGGCGGGTGAAAAACTGTTTTTT
TRBV15	-	TRBJ1-2	-	CATSRELATGGNYGYTF	TGTGCCACCAGCAGAGAGTTGGCGACAGGAGGAAACTATGGCTACACCTTC
TRBV6-1	few	TRBJ2-7	TRBD2	CASRAGGLYEQYF	TGTGCCAGCAGAGCGGGGGGGCTTTACGAGCAGTACTTC
TRBV25-1	-	TRBJ1-4	-	CASSEIGTTFNEKLFF	TGTGCCAGCAGTGAAATAGGGACCACCTTTAATGAAAAACTGTTTTTT
TRBV5-4	-	TRBJ2-7	TRBD1	CASSLMDRGREQYF	TGTGCCAGCAGCTTGATGGACAGGGGGCGCGAGCAGTACTTC
TRBV15	-	TRBJ1-1	TRBD1	CATSRARPDRDGLYTEAFF	TGTGCCACCAGCAGAGCCCGACCGGACAGGGATGGACTCTACACTGAAGCTTTCTTT
TRBV6-5	-	TRBJ2-1	TRBD1	CASRTGGSYNEQFF	TGTGCCAGCAGAACAGGGGGCTCCTACAATGAGCAGTTCTTC
TRBV25-1	-	TRBJ2-5	TRBD1	CASRVARGSISSETQYF	TGTGCCAGCAGGGTGGCCAGGGGGAGTATATCGTCAGAGACCCAGTACTTC
TRBV14	-	TRBJ2-1	TRBD1	CASSQAQGVYNEQFF	TGTGCCAGCAGCCAAGCGCAGGGGGTGTACAATGAGCAGTTCTTC
TRBV10-1	-	TRBJ2-2	TRBD1	CASVLIRDRAVNTGELFF	TGCGCCAGCGTACTGATCCGGGACAGGGCCGTGAACACCGGGGAGCTGTTTTTT
TRBV25-1	-	TRBJ2-7	TRBD2	CASSEPPPGLAEYYEQYF	TGTGCCAGCAGTGAACCCCCCCCCGGACTAGCGGAATACTACGAGCAGTACTTC